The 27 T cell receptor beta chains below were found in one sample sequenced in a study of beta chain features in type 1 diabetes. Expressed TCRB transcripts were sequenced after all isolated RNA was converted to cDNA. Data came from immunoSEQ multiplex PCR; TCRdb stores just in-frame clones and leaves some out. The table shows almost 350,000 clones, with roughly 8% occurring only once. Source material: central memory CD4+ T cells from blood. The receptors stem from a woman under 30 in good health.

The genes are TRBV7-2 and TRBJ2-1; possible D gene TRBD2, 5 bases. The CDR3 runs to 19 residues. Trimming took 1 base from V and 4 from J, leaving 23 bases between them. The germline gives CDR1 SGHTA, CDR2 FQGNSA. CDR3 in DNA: TGTGCCAGCAGCTTAGTCGAGGTTCGGGGAGTTTGGGGTTACAATGAGCAGTTCTTC. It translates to CASSLVEVRGVWGYNEQFF.

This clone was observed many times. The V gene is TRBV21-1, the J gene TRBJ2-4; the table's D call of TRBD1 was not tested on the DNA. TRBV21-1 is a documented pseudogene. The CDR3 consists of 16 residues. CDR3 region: CASSNLAQIAKNIQYF. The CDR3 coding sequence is TGTGCCAGCAGCAATTTGGCACAAATAGCCAAAAACATTCAGTACTTC.

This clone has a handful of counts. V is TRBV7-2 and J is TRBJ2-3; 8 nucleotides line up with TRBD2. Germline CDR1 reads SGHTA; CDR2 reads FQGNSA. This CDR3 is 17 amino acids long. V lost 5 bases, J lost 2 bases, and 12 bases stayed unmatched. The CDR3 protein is CASSTQLADLFTDTQYF. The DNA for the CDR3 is TGTGCCAGCAGCACACAACTAGCGGACCTGTTCACAGATACGCAGTATTTT.

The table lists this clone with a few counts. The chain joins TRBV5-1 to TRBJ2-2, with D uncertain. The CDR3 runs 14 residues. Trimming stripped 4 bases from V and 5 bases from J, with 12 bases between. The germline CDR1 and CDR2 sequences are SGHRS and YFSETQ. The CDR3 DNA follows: TGCGCCAGCAGCCAGATCGGATTTACCGGGGAGCTGTTTTTT. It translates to CASSQIGFTGELFF.

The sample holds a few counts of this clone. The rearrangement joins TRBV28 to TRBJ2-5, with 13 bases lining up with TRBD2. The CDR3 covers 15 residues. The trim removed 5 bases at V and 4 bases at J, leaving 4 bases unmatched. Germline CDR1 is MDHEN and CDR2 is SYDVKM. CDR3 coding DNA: TGTGCCAGCAGTCAGCGACTAGCGGGAGGAGAGACCCAGTACTTC. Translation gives CASSQRLAGGETQYF. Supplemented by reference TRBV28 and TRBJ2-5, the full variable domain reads DVKVTQSSRYLVKRTGEKVFLECVQDMDHENMFWYRQDPGLGLRLIYFSYDVKMKEKGDIPEGYSVSREKKERFSLILESASTNQTSMYLCASSQRLAGGETQYFGPGTRLLVL.

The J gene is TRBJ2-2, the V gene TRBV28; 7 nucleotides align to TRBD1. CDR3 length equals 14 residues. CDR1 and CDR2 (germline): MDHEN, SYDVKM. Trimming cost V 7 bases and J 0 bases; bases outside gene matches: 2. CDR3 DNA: TGTGCCAGCACAACAGGGGCGAACACCGGGGAGCTGTTTTTT. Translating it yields CASTTGANTGELFF.

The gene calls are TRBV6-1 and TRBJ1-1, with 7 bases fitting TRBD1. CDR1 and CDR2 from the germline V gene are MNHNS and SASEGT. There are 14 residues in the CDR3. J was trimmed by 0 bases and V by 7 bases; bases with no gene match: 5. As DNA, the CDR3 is TGTGCCAGCACTCTGACAGGGTTGAACACTGAAGCTTTCTTT. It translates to CASTLTGLNTEAFF.

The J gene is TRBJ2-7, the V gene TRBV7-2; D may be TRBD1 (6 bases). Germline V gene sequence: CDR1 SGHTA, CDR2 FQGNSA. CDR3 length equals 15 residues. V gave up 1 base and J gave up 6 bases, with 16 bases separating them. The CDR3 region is CASSLVPDRSTEQYF. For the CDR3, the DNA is TGTGCCAGCAGCTTAGTCCCCGACAGGTCTACCGAGCAGTACTTC.

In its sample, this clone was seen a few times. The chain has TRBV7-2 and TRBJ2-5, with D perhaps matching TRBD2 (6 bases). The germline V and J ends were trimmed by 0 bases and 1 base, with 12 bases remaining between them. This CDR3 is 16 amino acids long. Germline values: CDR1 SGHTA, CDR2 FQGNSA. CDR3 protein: CASSLALTAGQETQYF. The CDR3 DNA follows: TGTGCCAGCAGCTTAGCGCTTACAGCGGGCCAAGAGACCCAGTACTTC. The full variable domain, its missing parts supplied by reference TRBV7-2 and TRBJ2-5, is GAGVSQSPSNKVTEKGKDVELRCDPISGHTALYWYRQSLGQGLEFLIYFQGNSAPDKSGLPSDRFSAERTGGSVSTLTIQRTQQEDSAVYLCASSLALTAGQETQYFGPGTRLLVL.

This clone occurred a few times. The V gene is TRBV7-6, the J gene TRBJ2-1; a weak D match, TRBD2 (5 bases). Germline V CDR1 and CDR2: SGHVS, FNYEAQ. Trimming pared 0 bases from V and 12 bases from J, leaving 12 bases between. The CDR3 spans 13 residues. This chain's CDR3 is CASSLAGVRAQFF. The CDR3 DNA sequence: TGTGCCAGCAGCTTAGCGGGCGTGAGGGCGCAGTTCTTC. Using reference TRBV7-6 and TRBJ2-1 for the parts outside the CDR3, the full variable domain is GAGVSQSPRYKVTKRGQDVALRCDPISGHVSLYWYRQALGQGPEFLTYFNYEAQQDKSGLPNDRFSAERPEGSISTLTIQRTEQRDSAMYRCASSLAGVRAQFFGPGTRLTVL.

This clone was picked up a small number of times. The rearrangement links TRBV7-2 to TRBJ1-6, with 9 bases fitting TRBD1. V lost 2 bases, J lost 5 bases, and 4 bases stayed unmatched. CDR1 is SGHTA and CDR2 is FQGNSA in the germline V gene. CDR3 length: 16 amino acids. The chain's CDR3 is CASSLRRQGDNSPLHF. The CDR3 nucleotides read TGTGCCAGCAGCTTACGCCGACAGGGGGATAATTCACCCCTCCACTTT.

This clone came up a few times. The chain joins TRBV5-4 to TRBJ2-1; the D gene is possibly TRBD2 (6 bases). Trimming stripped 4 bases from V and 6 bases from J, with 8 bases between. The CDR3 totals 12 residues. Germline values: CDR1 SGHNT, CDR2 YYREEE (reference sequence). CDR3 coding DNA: TGTGCCAGCAGCAGCGGGTTCAATGAGCAGTTCTTC. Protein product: CASSSGFNEQFF.

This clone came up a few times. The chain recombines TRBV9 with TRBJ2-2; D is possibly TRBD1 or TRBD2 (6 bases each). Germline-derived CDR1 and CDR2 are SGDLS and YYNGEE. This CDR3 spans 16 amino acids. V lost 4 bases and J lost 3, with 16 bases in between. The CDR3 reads CASSPSRGVDTGELFF. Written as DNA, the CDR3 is TGTGCCAGCAGCCCCAGTAGGGGGGTGGACACCGGGGAGCTGTTTTTT.

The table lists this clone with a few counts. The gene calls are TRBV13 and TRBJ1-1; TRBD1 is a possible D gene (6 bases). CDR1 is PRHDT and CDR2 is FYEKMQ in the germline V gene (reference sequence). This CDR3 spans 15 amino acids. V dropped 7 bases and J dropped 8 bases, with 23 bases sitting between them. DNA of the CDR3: TGTGCCAGCATCCCCACGGGGGCGCATTCCCAAGAAGCTTTCTTT. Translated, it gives CASIPTGAHSQEAFF. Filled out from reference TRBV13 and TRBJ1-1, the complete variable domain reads AAGVIQSPRHLIKEKRETATLKCYPIPRHDTVYWYQQGPGQDPQFLISFYEKMQSDKGSIPDRFSAQQFSDYHSELNMSSLELGDSALYFCASIPTGAHSQEAFFGQGTRLTVV.

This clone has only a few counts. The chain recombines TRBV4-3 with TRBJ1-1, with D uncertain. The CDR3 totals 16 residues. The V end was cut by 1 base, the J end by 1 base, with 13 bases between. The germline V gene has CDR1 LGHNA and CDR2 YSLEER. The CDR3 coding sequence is TGCGCCAGCAGCCAAGGGGCTGACCCCCGGAACACTGAAGCTTTCTTT. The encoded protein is CASSQGADPRNTEAFF.

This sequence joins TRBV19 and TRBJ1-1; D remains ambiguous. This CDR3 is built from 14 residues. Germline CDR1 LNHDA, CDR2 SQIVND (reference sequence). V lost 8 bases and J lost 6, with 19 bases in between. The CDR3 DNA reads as TGTGCCAGTCGTAGGGAACCCACCGCACCTGAAGCTTTCTTT. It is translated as CASRREPTAPEAFF.

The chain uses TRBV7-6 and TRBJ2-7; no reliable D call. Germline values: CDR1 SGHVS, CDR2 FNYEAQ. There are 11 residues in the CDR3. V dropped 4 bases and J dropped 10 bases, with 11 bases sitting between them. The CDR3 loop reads CASSSTGPQYF. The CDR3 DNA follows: TGTGCCAGCAGCTCTACTGGACCCCAGTACTTC.

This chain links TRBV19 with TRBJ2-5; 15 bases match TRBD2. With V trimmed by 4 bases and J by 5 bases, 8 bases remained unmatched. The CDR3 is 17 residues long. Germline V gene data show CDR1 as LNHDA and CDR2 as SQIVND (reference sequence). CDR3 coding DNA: TGTGCCAGTAGTACGGGACTAGCGGGGGGCTCCCGGGAGACCCAGTACTTC. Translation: CASSTGLAGGSRETQYF.

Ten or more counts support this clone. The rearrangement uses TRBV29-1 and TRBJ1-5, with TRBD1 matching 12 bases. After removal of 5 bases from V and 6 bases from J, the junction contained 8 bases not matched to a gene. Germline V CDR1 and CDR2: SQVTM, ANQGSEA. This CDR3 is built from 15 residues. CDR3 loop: CSVSDGTGGPQPQHF. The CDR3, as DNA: TGCAGCGTTTCGGATGGGACAGGGGGCCCTCAGCCCCAGCATTTT.

The CDR3 DNA reads as TGTGCCAGCAGCACGACAGGGCGAGGCACCGGGGAGCTGTTTTTT. Encoded protein: CASSTTGRGTGELFF. The chain carries TRBV9 and TRBJ2-2, with 7 bases matching TRBD1. Germline trimming cut 4 bases from V and 4 bases from J; bases unmatched to any gene: 7. Germline CDR1 is SGDLS and CDR2 is YYNGEE. There are 15 residues in the CDR3.

The CDR3 sequence is CASSRTYEQFF. The CDR3 bases are TGTGCCAGCTCACGGACCTATGAGCAGTTCTTC. The genes are TRBV18 and TRBJ2-1; D is undetermined. V was shortened by 4 bases and J by 8 bases, with 6 bases between the two germline ends. The germline CDR1 and CDR2 sequences are KGHSH and LQKENI. This CDR3 is built from 11 residues.

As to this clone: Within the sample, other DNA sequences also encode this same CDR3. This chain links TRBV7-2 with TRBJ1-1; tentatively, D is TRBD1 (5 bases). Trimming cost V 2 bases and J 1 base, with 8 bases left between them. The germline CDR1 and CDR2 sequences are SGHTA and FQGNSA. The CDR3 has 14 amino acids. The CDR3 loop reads CASSLRGRNTEAFF. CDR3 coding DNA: TGTGCCAGCAGCTTAAGGGGCCGGAACACTGAAGCTTTCTTT. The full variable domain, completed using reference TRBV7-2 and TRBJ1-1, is GAGVSQSPSNKVTEKGKDVELRCDPISGHTALYWYRQSLGQGLEFLIYFQGNSAPDKSGLPSDRFSAERTGGSVSTLTIQRTQQEDSAVYLCASSLRGRNTEAFFGQGTRLTVV.

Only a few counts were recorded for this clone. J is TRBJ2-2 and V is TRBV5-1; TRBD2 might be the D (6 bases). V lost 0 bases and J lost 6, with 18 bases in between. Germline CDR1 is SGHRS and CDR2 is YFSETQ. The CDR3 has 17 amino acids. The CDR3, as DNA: TGCGCCAGCAGCTTGGCCCCACGGAGGGCCCCTCCCGGGGAGCTGTTTTTT. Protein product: CASSLAPRRAPPGELFF.

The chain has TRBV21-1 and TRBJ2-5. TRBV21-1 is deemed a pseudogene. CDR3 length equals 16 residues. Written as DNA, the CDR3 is TGTGCCAGCAGCAAATTCGGCAGCCTCTACCAAGAGACCCAGTACTTC. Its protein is CASSKFGSLYQETQYF.

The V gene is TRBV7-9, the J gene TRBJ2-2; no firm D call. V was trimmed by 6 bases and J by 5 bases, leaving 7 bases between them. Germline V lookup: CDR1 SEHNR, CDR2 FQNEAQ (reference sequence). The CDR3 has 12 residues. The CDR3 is CASRWGTGELFF. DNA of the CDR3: TGTGCCAGCAGATGGGGAACCGGGGAGCTGTTTTTT.

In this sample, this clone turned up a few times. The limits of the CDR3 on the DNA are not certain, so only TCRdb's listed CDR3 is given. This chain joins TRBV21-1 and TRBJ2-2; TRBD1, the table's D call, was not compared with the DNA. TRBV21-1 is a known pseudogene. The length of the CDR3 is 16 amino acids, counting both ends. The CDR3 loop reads CASSLRIRGTPGSCFF.

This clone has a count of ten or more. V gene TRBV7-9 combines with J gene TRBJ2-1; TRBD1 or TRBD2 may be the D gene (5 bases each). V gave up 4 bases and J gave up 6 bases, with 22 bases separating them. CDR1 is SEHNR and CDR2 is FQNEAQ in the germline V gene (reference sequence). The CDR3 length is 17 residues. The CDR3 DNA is TGTGCCAGCAGCTCCCCTGTTTGGGCAGGGACCCTCAATGAGCAGTTCTTC. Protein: CASSSPVWAGTLNEQFF.